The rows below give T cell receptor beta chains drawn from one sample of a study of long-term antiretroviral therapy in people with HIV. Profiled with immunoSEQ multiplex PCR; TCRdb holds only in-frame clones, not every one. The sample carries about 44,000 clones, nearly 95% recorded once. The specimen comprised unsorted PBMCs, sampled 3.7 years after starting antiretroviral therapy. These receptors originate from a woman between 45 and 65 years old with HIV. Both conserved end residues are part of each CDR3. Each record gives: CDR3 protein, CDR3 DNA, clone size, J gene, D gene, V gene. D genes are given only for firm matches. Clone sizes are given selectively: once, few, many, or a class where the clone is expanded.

CASSYTGVLRDGEQFF TGTGCCAGCAGTTACACCGGGGTGCTCCGTGATGGTGAGCAGTTCTTC - TRBJ2-1 - TRBV6-5
CASSVAGTGNTIYF TGTGCCAGCAGCGTAGCAGGGACAGGAAACACCATATATTTT - TRBJ1-3 - TRBV9
CASSKTRGEGTDTQYF TGTGCCAGTAGTAAAACCAGGGGGGAGGGGACAGATACGCAGTATTTT - TRBJ2-3 - TRBV19
CASSVGGPAGGAFF TGTGCCAGCAGCGTAGGGGGCCCCGCAGGGGGAGCTTTCTTT - TRBJ1-1 TRBD1 TRBV9
CASSLSGGVENEKLFF TGCGCCAGCAGCCTGTCTGGGGGGGTTGAGAATGAAAAACTGTTTTTT - TRBJ1-4 - TRBV4-1
CASRPLGGAVYEQYF TGTGCCAGCAGACCGTTAGGGGGCGCGGTCTACGAGCAGTACTTC - TRBJ2-7 TRBD1 TRBV13
CASSLADRGSFRMNTEAFF TGTGCCAGCAGCTTGGCGGACAGGGGCTCATTTCGCATGAACACTGAAGCTTTCTTT - TRBJ1-1 TRBD1 TRBV11-2
CASSLEDRGTDTQYF TGCGCCAGCAGCTTGGAGGACAGGGGCACAGATACGCAGTATTTT - TRBJ2-3 TRBD1 TRBV5-1
CASSLGGEEADTQYF TGCGCCAGCAGCTTGGGAGGGGAGGAGGCAGATACGCAGTATTTT once TRBJ2-3 - TRBV5-1
CASSPASGASYEQYF TGTGCCAGCAGCCCGGCTAGCGGGGCCTCCTACGAGCAGTACTTC - TRBJ2-7 TRBD2 TRBV7-2
CASSRGLAGISYEQYF TGTGCCAGCTCACGGGGACTAGCGGGGATCTCCTACGAGCAGTACTTC - TRBJ2-7 TRBD2 TRBV18
CAWSVDGRSYGYTF TGTGCCTGGAGTGTTGACGGGCGTTCCTATGGCTACACCTTC - TRBJ1-2 - TRBV30
CASSPRGARNTQYF TGTGCCAGCAGCCCGCGGGGGGCCAGAAATACGCAGTATTTT - TRBJ2-3 TRBD2 TRBV5-6